This is a list of T cell receptor beta chains from one sample in a study of OX40 agonist ivuxolimab in advanced cancers. Here immunoSEQ multiplex PCR was the method, and the copy in TCRdb shows in-frame clones only, minus some. This sample carries around 38,000 clones, roughly 90% of them seen once, and the ten largest clones take roughly an eighth. This specimen consisted of CD4+ or CD8+ T cells sorted from blood, obtained in a trial of the OX40 agonist ivuxolimab. Receptor source: an adult with an advanced solid tumor such as melanoma, head and neck, liver or kidney cancer. Each CDR3 is given with its conserved first and last residue. A D gene is named only where the DNA matches it firmly. For some rows the clone size is stated as once, few or many, or as a class when expanded; others skip it.

>.|TRBJ1-2|14|TRBV7-9|.
CASSLETDYYGYTF
TGTGCCAGCAGCTTAGAGACAGATTACTATGGCTACACCTTC
>.|TRBJ2-7|14|TRBV4-2|.
CASSQEKSSYEQYF
TGTGCCAGCAGCCAAGAGAAGAGCTCCTACGAGCAGTACTTC
>.|TRBJ1-2|14|TRBV28|once
CASSLGPQRGGYTF
TGTGCCAGCAGTTTGGGACCCCAGCGGGGAGGCTACACCTTC
>TRBD2|TRBJ2-7|16|TRBV5-1|.
CASSARTSGTSYEQYF
TGCGCCAGCAGCGCCCGGACTAGCGGGACTTCCTACGAGCAGTACTTC
>TRBD1|TRBJ1-5|21|TRBV19|.
CASSINLGQGEWVSGNQPQHF
TGTGCCAGTAGTATAAACTTGGGACAGGGTGAATGGGTCAGTGGCAATCAGCCCCAGCATTTT
>.|TRBJ2-1|22|TRBV4-1|.
CASSHPSAGTGFKGLARNEQFF
TGCGCCAGCAGCCATCCCTCCGCCGGGACAGGGTTTAAGGGACTAGCGAGGAATGAGCAGTTCTTC
>.|TRBJ2-7|13|TRBV15|.
CATSREPPYEQYF
TGTGCCACCAGCAGAGAGCCACCCTACGAGCAGTACTTC
>.|TRBJ2-1|12|TRBV19|.
CASSLGSNEQFF
TGTGCCAGTAGTCTGGGCTCCAATGAGCAGTTCTTC
>TRBD2|TRBJ2-5|15|TRBV19|.
CASSIGAGGQETQYF
TGTGCCAGTAGTATAGGAGCGGGGGGCCAAGAGACCCAGTACTTC
>.|TRBJ2-6|15|TRBV19|.
CASSLQGFGANVLTF
TGTGCCAGTAGCCTCCAGGGGTTTGGGGCCAACGTCCTGACTTTC
>.|TRBJ2-6|15|TRBV7-9|.
CATNPPSSGANVLTF
TGTGCCACAAACCCCCCGAGCTCTGGGGCCAACGTCCTGACTTTC
>TRBD2|TRBJ2-5|16|TRBV15|.
CATSSSLRGGHETQYF
TGTGCCACCAGCAGCTCTCTGCGGGGGGGCCATGAGACCCAGTACTTC
>.|TRBJ2-1|10|TRBV7-9|medium-sized
CASSYGEQFF
TGTGCCAGCAGCTACGGTGAGCAGTTCTTC
>.|TRBJ2-3|17|TRBV7-9|.
CASREGAKGASTDTQYF
TGTGCCAGCAGGGAGGGGGCTAAGGGGGCGAGCACAGATACGCAGTATTTT
>.|TRBJ1-4|12|TRBV10-2|.
CASSDGVGKLFF
TGCGCCAGCAGTGATGGAGTGGGAAAACTGTTTTTT
>TRBD1|TRBJ2-7|15|TRBV7-8|.
CASSQQTGLSYEQYF
TGTGCCAGCAGCCAGCAGACAGGGCTCTCCTACGAGCAGTACTTC
>TRBD1|TRBJ1-2|15|TRBV7-6|.
CASSQGTGDNYGYTF
TGTGCCAGCAGCCAGGGGACAGGAGACAACTATGGCTACACCTTC
>.|TRBJ2-7|15|TRBV5-4|.
CASSFGLGGTYEQYF
TGTGCCAGCAGCTTTGGCCTCGGGGGTACCTACGAGCAGTACTTC
>.|TRBJ2-7|14|TRBV5-1|.
CASSLNVGRYEQYF
TGCGCCAGCAGCTTGAACGTCGGGCGCTACGAGCAGTACTTC
>.|TRBJ2-7|13|TRBV29-1|few
CSAKRVESYEQYF
TGCAGCGCCAAGCGGGTAGAAAGCTACGAGCAGTACTTC
>.|TRBJ2-5|11|TRBV1|.
CARNSQETQYF
TGTGCGAGAAATAGCCAAGAGACCCAGTACTTC
>TRBD2|TRBJ2-3|14|TRBV25-1|.
CASSDVGTRDTQYF
TGTGCCAGCAGTGACGTCGGGACTAGGGATACGCAGTATTTT
>TRBD1|TRBJ2-5|15|TRBV5-1|.
CASSSGTAIQETQYF
TGCGCCAGCAGCTCCGGGACAGCAATTCAAGAGACCCAGTACTTC
>.|TRBJ2-7|14|TRBV29-1|.
CSVKGLNSSYEQYF
TGCAGCGTGAAAGGACTAAACAGCTCCTACGAGCAGTACTTC
>.|TRBJ2-7|16|TRBV13|.
CASSLGRASRLYGQYF
TGTGCCAGCAGCTTAGGCCGGGCTTCCAGACTCTACGGGCAGTACTTC
>.|TRBJ2-1|16|TRBV7-9|.
CASSLAPQGGENEQFF
TGTGCCAGCAGCTTGGCTCCTCAGGGGGGGGAAAATGAGCAGTTCTTC
>TRBD2|TRBJ2-7|14|TRBV5-4|.
CASSNSGSYSEQYF
TGTGCCAGCAGCAACAGCGGGAGCTATTCCGAGCAGTACTTC
>TRBD2|TRBJ2-3|15|TRBV27|.
CASSWAGRAQDTQYF
TGTGCCAGCAGTTGGGCCGGGAGGGCCCAAGATACGCAGTATTTT
>.|TRBJ1-6|12|TRBV28|.
CASSLWGSPLHF
TGTGCCAGCAGTTTATGGGGTTCACCCCTCCACTTT
>TRBD2|TRBJ2-5|15|TRBV6-5|once
CASSQPGLATETQYF
TGTGCCAGCAGTCAGCCGGGACTAGCAACAGAGACCCAGTACTTC
>.|TRBJ2-5|15|TRBV28|.
CASSWGSGGEETQYF
TGTGCCAGCAGTTGGGGGAGCGGAGGGGAGGAGACCCAGTACTTC
>.|TRBJ2-7|15|TRBV6-6|.
CASSYSSGIAYEQYF
TGTGCCAGCAGTTACTCATCGGGAATCGCGTACGAGCAGTACTTC
>.|TRBJ2-7|14|TRBV13|.
CASSLGLLSYEQYF
TGTGCCAGCAGCTTAGGCCTACTCTCCTACGAGCAGTACTTC
>.|TRBJ2-1|14|TRBV5-6|.
CASSLGGRYNEQFF
TGTGCCAGCAGCTTGGGCGGTCGATACAATGAGCAGTTCTTC
>TRBD2|TRBJ2-5|15|TRBV7-2|.
CASSIGLAGQETQYF
TGTGCCAGCAGCATCGGACTAGCGGGACAAGAGACCCAGTACTTC